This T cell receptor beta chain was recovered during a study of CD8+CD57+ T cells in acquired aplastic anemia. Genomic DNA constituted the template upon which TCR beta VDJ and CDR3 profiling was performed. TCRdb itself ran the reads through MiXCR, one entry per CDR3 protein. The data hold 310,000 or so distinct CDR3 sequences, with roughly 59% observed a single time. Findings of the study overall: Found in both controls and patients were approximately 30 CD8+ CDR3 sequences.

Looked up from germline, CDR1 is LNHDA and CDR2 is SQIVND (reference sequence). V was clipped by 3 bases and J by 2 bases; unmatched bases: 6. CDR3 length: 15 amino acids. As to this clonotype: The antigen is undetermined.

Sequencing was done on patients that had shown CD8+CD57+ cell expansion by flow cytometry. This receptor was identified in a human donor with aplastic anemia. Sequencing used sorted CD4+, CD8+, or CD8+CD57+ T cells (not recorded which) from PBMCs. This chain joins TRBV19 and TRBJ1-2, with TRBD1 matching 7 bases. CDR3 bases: TGTGCCAGTAGTATCCCTTGGGACAGCAACTATGGCTACACCTTC. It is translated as CASSIPWDSNYGYTF.